The text below deals with one TCR beta chain. Antigen: not known. Germline lookup yields CDR1 SGHDT and CDR2 YYEEEE. Trimming took 1 base from V and 0 from J, leaving 21 bases between them. CDR3 length equals 19 residues. Investigators spread the genomic DNA of each subset evenly over several immunoSEQ plates. Sequencing was performed with immunoSEQ multiplex PCR; in TCRdb, only in-frame clones are kept and a portion is missing. The data hold hundreds of thousands of clones, with about 90% observed a single time. The sample is drawn from a study of shared clonotypes between healthy human individuals. Whole-study findings and limits: Tissue TCR repertoires likely differ from these blood-only repertoires.

Naive CD8 cells lacked CD45RO and underwent positive selection for CCR7, leaving out terminally differentiated effector memory CD45RA+ cells. The donor cohort consisted entirely of Caucasian adults residing in Nashville, Tennessee. This TCR came from a man in his thirties or forties in good health. This chain joins TRBV5-6 and TRBJ2-3, with D possibly being TRBD2 (6 bases). Sequencing used naive CD8+ T cells sorted from blood. This chain's CDR3 is CASSLWYRVASESTDTQYF. Written as DNA, the CDR3 is TGTGCCAGCAGCTTGTGGTACCGCGTGGCTAGCGAGAGCACAGATACGCAGTATTTT.